The rows below give T cell receptor beta chains drawn from one sample of a study of T cells in Graves' hyperthyroidism and ophthalmopathy. TCRdb independently ran MiXCR on the multiplex PCR reads; one entry per CDR3 protein. The sample yields approximately 590,000 distinct CDR3 sequences, about a sixth seen once. The material sequenced was blood. Receptors originate from a woman aged 25 to 39 with Graves' hyperthyroidism. Both conserved end residues are part of each CDR3. The order of the fields is J gene, V gene, clone size, D gene, CDR3 protein, CDR3 DNA. The D gene is left open where the match is weak. The size of a clone is reported for some rows only, either as once, few or many, or as a class for expanded clones.

TRBJ1-4,TRBV20-1,few,-,CSARDVPTTNEKLFF,TGCAGTGCTAGAGATGTCCCGACAACTAATGAAAAACTGTTTTTT
TRBJ2-7,TRBV27,many,TRBD2,CASSLTSDSYEQYF,TGTGCCAGCAGTCTGACTAGCGACTCCTACGAGCAGTACTTC
TRBJ2-3,TRBV19,-,TRBD2,CASQTSGSTNTQYF,TGTGCCAGTCAGACTAGCGGGAGTACTAATACGCAGTATTTT
TRBJ2-7,TRBV12-3/TRBV12-4,many,-,CASSLRFQSSYEQYF,TGTGCCAGCAGTTTAAGGTTCCAGAGCTCCTACGAGCAGTACTTC
TRBJ1-1,TRBV20-1,few,TRBD1,CSAREQGMNTEAFF,TGCAGTGCCCGAGAACAGGGGATGAACACTGAAGCTTTCTTT
TRBJ2-3,TRBV7-9,many,TRBD2,CASSRLAGGSTDTQYF,TGTGCCAGCAGCCGACTAGCGGGAGGTAGCACAGATACGCAGTATTTT
TRBJ2-3,TRBV20-1,-,TRBD2,CSARTSGGVIITDTQYF,TGCAGTGCTAGGACTAGCGGGGGAGTCATAATCACAGATACGCAGTATTTT
TRBJ2-7,TRBV20-1,-,TRBD2,CSARDRLAGEYEQYF,TGCAGTGCTAGAGACCGGCTAGCGGGAGAGTACGAGCAGTACTTC
TRBJ2-3,TRBV3-1,many,-,CASSPQVNLPTDTQYF,TGTGCCAGCAGCCCCCAAGTAAATCTACCCACAGATACGCAGTATTTT
TRBJ1-3,TRBV28,many,-,CASHKTGPSGNTIYF,TGTGCCAGCCACAAGACAGGTCCCTCTGGAAACACCATATATTTT
TRBJ2-7,TRBV12-5,few,TRBD1,CASGFLGTGTSYEQYF,TGTGCTAGTGGTTTCCTCGGGACAGGGACGTCCTACGAGCAGTACTTC
TRBJ1-2,TRBV12-3/TRBV12-4,many,-,CASSLTPDGNYGYTF,TGTGCCAGCAGTCTTACTCCCGATGGGAACTATGGCTACACCTTC
TRBJ2-1,TRBV12-3/TRBV12-4,many,-,CASSLGDIYNEQFF,TGTGCCAGCAGTTTAGGTGATATTTACAATGAGCAGTTCTTC
TRBJ2-5,TRBV2,many,-,CANQGTPGPQETQYF,TGTGCCAACCAGGGGACCCCGGGACCACAAGAGACCCAGTACTTC
TRBJ2-7,TRBV27,many,-,CASSLGRTRYEQYF,TGTGCCAGCAGTTTAGGGCGGACTCGGTACGAGCAGTACTTC
TRBJ2-1,TRBV7-2,many,-,CASSLRALTSRIYNEQFF,TGTGCCAGCAGCCTCCGAGCTCTTACTAGCAGAATATACAATGAGCAGTTCTTC
TRBJ2-1,TRBV20-1,many,TRBD2,CSAQGLAKYNEQFF,TGCAGTGCGCAGGGACTAGCGAAGTACAATGAGCAGTTCTTC
TRBJ2-1,TRBV29-1,many,TRBD2,CSVEAGPAGGINEQFF,TGCAGCGTTGAAGCGGGACCAGCGGGAGGGATAAATGAGCAGTTCTTC
TRBJ2-7,TRBV11-2,many,-,CASSLQIGVGKQYF,TGTGCCAGCAGCTTGCAAATCGGTGTGGGGAAGCAGTACTTC
TRBJ1-4,TRBV20-1,many,-,CSASLGGEKLFF,TGCAGTGCCAGCTTGGGGGGAGAAAAACTGTTTTTT
TRBJ2-7,TRBV7-9,many,-,CASSLVPEGSYEQYF,TGTGCCAGCAGCTTAGTTCCCGAGGGCTCCTACGAGCAGTACTTC
TRBJ2-5,TRBV4-2,-,-,CASSQDDEGRETQYF,TGTGCCAGCAGCCAAGATGATGAGGGGCGAGAGACCCAGTACTTC
TRBJ2-7,TRBV20-1,many,TRBD2,CSATLSGSWYEQYF,TGCAGTGCTACCCTTAGCGGGAGTTGGTACGAGCAGTACTTC
TRBJ2-1,TRBV7-2,-,TRBD1,CASSLGTGLWHEQFF,TGTGCCAGCAGCTTAGGGACAGGGTTATGGCATGAGCAGTTCTTC
TRBJ2-7,TRBV6-1,-,TRBD2,CASSPGLAGETYEQYF,TGTGCCAGTTCACCGGGACTAGCGGGTGAGACCTACGAGCAGTACTTC
TRBJ2-2,TRBV14,few,TRBD2,CASSQDLPSGIRFTGELFF,TGTGCCAGCAGCCAAGATCTCCCTAGCGGGATTCGGTTCACCGGGGAGCTGTTTTTT
TRBJ2-5,TRBV14,-,-,CASSHPGLHQYF,TGTGCCAGCAGCCATCCGGGACTTCATCAGTACTTC
TRBJ2-5,TRBV30,-,TRBD2,CAWSPHSGRGEETQYF,TGTGCCTGGAGTCCCCATAGCGGGAGAGGGGAAGAGACCCAGTACTTC
TRBJ2-1,TRBV27,-,-,CASSQIFGAGGFF,TGTGCCAGCAGTCAAATATTTGGGGCGGGCGGGTTCTTC
TRBJ2-2,TRBV6-1,-,-,CASSITTKNTGELFF,TGTGCCAGCAGTATTACGACTAAGAACACCGGGGAGCTGTTTTTT
TRBJ2-7,TRBV28,-,-,CASRLTQTQYEQYF,TGTGCCAGCAGGCTTACCCAAACCCAGTACGAGCAGTACTTC
TRBJ1-1,TRBV4-1,many,-,CASSQLPGQMNTEAFF,TGCGCCAGCAGCCAACTACCGGGACAAATGAACACTGAAGCTTTCTTT
TRBJ2-5,TRBV7-2,many,-,CASSSSRTQYF,TGTGCCAGCAGCTCAAGTAGGACCCAGTACTTC
TRBJ2-2,TRBV12-3/TRBV12-4,few,TRBD2,CASTSWVREPGELFF,TGTGCCAGCACCTCCTGGGTGCGGGAGCCCGGGGAGCTGTTTTTT
TRBJ2-3,TRBV6-5,-,-,CASSYAATDTQYF,TGTGCCAGCAGTTACGCGGCCACAGATACGCAGTATTTT
TRBJ1-4,TRBV15,few,-,CATSRGQPLNEKLFF,TGTGCCACCAGCAGAGGACAGCCCCTTAATGAAAAACTGTTTTTT
TRBJ2-5,TRBV5-5,few,TRBD1,CASSSFGQVQETQYF,TGTGCCAGCAGCTCTTTTGGACAGGTCCAAGAGACCCAGTACTTC
TRBJ1-5,TRBV6-1,many,-,CASQFGTGNNQPQHF,TGTGCCAGTCAATTTGGTACAGGGAACAATCAGCCCCAGCATTTT
TRBJ1-5,TRBV12-3/TRBV12-4,-,-,CASSSSVGSGSNQPQHF,TGTGCCAGCAGCAGCAGTGTGGGCTCGGGGAGCAATCAGCCCCAGCATTTT
TRBJ2-4,TRBV4-2,few,TRBD2,CASSQGAGVEENIQYF,TGTGCCAGCAGCCAAGGGGCGGGAGTTGAGGAAAACATTCAGTACTTC
TRBJ2-3,TRBV4-3,-,-,CASSQLVASTDTQYF,TGCGCCAGCAGCCAACTAGTCGCGAGCACAGATACGCAGTATTTT
TRBJ2-7,TRBV29-1,few,-,CSVEAAPYEQYF,TGCAGCGTTGAGGCGGCCCCCTACGAGCAGTACTTC
TRBJ2-7,TRBV7-9,many,TRBD2,CASSLVGLAGPPADYEQYF,TGTGCCAGCAGCCTCGTTGGACTAGCGGGGCCGCCCGCCGATTACGAGCAGTACTTC
TRBJ2-5,TRBV7-9,-,-,CASSLDGKLRETQYF,TGTGCCAGCAGCTTAGATGGGAAGCTCAGGGAGACCCAGTACTTC
TRBJ2-1,TRBV11-2,-,TRBD2,CASSSGLAGVAADNEQFF,TGTGCCAGCAGCTCCGGACTAGCGGGAGTGGCCGCCGACAATGAGCAGTTCTTC
TRBJ2-3,TRBV9,many,-,CASSVNPSSPTDTQYF,TGTGCCAGCAGCGTAAACCCTAGCTCCCCCACAGATACGCAGTATTTT
TRBJ1-2,TRBV5-1,-,-,CASSLVEPNYGYTF,TGCGCCAGCAGCTTGGTGGAACCGAACTATGGCTACACCTTC
TRBJ1-1,TRBV10-3,-,-,CAISESWNAEAFF,TGTGCCATCAGTGAGTCATGGAACGCTGAAGCTTTCTTT
TRBJ2-5,TRBV6-1,-,TRBD2,CAISEGLAGGGYGETQYF,TGTGCCATCAGTGAGGGACTAGCGGGAGGGGGTTACGGGGAGACCCAGTACTTC
TRBJ2-1,TRBV19,-,TRBD2,CASSIRAGGLYNEQFF,TGTGCCAGTAGTATCCGAGCGGGAGGGCTCTACAATGAGCAGTTCTTC